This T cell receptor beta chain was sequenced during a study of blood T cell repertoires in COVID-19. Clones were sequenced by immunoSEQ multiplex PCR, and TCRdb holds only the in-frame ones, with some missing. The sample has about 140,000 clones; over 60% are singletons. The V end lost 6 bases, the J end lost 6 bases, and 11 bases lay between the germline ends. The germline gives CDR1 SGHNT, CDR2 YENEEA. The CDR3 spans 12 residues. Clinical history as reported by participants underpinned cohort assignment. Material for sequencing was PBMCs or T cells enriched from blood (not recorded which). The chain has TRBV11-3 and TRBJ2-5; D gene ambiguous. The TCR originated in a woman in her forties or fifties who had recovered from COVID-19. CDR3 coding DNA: TGTGCCAGCAGTTCGAGTTTGAAGACCCAGTACTTC. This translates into CASSSSLKTQYF.